Listed below are T cell receptor beta chains from one sample, sequenced in a study of blood T cells in healthy people across ages. TCRdb redid the calling of the 5' RACE reads with MiXCR, one entry per CDR3 protein. The profile shows around 870,000 distinct CDR3 sequences, 29% of them singletons. The sample was blood. The receptor set was obtained from a woman aged 80 or over in good health. CDR3s include the opening cysteine and the closing phenylalanine or tryptophan. Fields, in order: V gene, D gene, J gene, clone size, CDR3 protein, CDR3 DNA. D genes are given only for firm matches. Not all rows give a size; the values are once, few, many and, for expanded clones, a class.

V: TRBV28
D: TRBD1
J: TRBJ2-5
size: NA
CDR3: CASSLPGQGAGETQYF
DNA: TGTGCCAGCAGTTTACCGGGACAGGGGGCGGGAGAGACCCAGTACTTC

V: TRBV29-1
D: TRBD1
J: TRBJ2-3
size: NA
CDR3: CSTDRWTGSRDTQYF
DNA: TGCAGCACCGACCGCTGGACAGGGAGCAGAGATACGCAGTATTTT

V: TRBV6-2/TRBV6-3
D: NA
J: TRBJ2-5
size: NA
CDR3: CASMRGARGGETQYF
DNA: TGTGCCAGCATGCGGGGTGCCAGGGGGGGGGAGACCCAGTACTTC

V: TRBV3-1
D: TRBD1
J: TRBJ2-2
size: few
CDR3: CASSPGTGYTGELFF
DNA: TGTGCCAGCAGCCCCGGGACAGGCTACACCGGGGAGCTGTTTTTT

V: TRBV7-2
D: NA
J: TRBJ1-2
size: many
CDR3: CASSPQGWGNYGYTF
DNA: TGTGCCAGCAGCCCCCAAGGGTGGGGTAACTATGGCTACACCTTC

V: TRBV2
D: NA
J: TRBJ1-4
size: NA
CDR3: CASTDGGSNEKLFF
DNA: TGTGCCAGCACCGACGGTGGCTCTAATGAAAAACTGTTTTTT

V: TRBV12-3/TRBV12-4
D: NA
J: TRBJ1-5
size: many
CDR3: CASSFSGPVQPQHF
DNA: TGTGCCAGCAGTTTCTCGGGGCCTGTTCAGCCCCAGCATTTT

V: TRBV6-2/TRBV6-3
D: NA
J: TRBJ1-1
size: NA
CDR3: CASSYMGVTEAFF
DNA: TGTGCCAGCAGTTACATGGGGGTCACTGAAGCTTTCTTT

V: TRBV3-1
D: NA
J: TRBJ2-5
size: many
CDR3: CASSAQPVMFIAQYF
DNA: TGTGCCAGCAGCGCTCAACCGGTCATGTTCATCGCCCAGTACTTC

V: TRBV5-1
D: TRBD2
J: TRBJ2-5
size: NA
CDR3: CASRQQLAGGIETQYF
DNA: TGCGCCAGCAGACAGCAGCTAGCGGGAGGGATAGAGACCCAGTACTTC

V: TRBV7-9
D: TRBD1
J: TRBJ1-2
size: many
CDR3: CASSFISSRDSLYGYTF
DNA: TGTGCCAGCAGCTTTATATCGTCCCGGGACAGCCTTTATGGCTACACCTTC

V: TRBV7-6
D: NA
J: TRBJ1-6
size: few
CDR3: CASSPERRGISPLHF
DNA: TGTGCCAGCAGCCCCGAGCGGCGGGGGATTTCACCCCTCCACTTT

V: TRBV6-2/TRBV6-3
D: NA
J: TRBJ2-7
size: NA
CDR3: CASLPPGGSYEQYF
DNA: TGTGCCAGCCTACCTCCCGGAGGTTCCTACGAGCAGTACTTC

V: TRBV7-2
D: TRBD1
J: TRBJ2-7
size: NA
CDR3: CASSVGTGNFEQYF
DNA: TGTGCCAGCAGCGTAGGGACAGGAAATTTCGAGCAGTACTTC

V: TRBV3-1
D: NA
J: TRBJ2-5
size: NA
CDR3: CASSRRGPGLQETQYF
DNA: TGTGCCAGCAGCCGCCGGGGACCGGGACTTCAAGAGACCCAGTACTTC

V: TRBV12-3/TRBV12-4
D: TRBD2
J: TRBJ2-3
size: NA
CDR3: CASGKSAGGLGGTDTQYF
DNA: TGTGCCAGCGGAAAATCGGCGGGGGGCCTAGGCGGAACAGATACGCAGTATTTT

V: TRBV7-2
D: NA
J: TRBJ2-5
size: many
CDR3: CASSLAIETQYF
DNA: TGTGCCAGCAGTTTAGCAATAGAGACCCAGTACTTC

V: TRBV28
D: TRBD2
J: TRBJ2-3
size: NA
CDR3: CASSLFSSGGLDTQYF
DNA: TGTGCCAGCAGTTTATTTTCTAGCGGGGGACTGGATACGCAGTATTTT

V: TRBV10-2
D: TRBD1
J: TRBJ1-2
size: many
CDR3: CASRIDRDNYGYTF
DNA: TGCGCCAGCAGAATAGACAGGGATAACTATGGCTACACCTTC

V: TRBV9
D: NA
J: TRBJ1-4
size: NA
CDR3: CASSESGAREWEKLFF
DNA: TGTGCCAGCAGCGAGAGCGGCGCCCGGGAATGGGAAAAACTGTTTTTT

V: TRBV15
D: NA
J: TRBJ2-4
size: many
CDR3: CATSRGRDAKNIQYF
DNA: TGTGCCACCAGCAGAGGCCGGGACGCCAAAAACATTCAGTACTTC

V: TRBV15
D: NA
J: TRBJ1-6
size: few
CDR3: CATSRVLEIDSPLHF
DNA: TGTGCCACCAGCAGAGTACTTGAGATAGATTCACCCCTCCACTTT